This TCR beta chain appears in the sequencing data of a study of tumor and adjacent non-tumor tissue in lung cancer. Findings and caveats of the study: Normal lung showed higher cumulative top 100 clone frequency than tumor. Compared with tumor, normal lung showed significantly lower TCR diversity.

The library came from three nested PCR rounds adapted from ARM-PCR protocols. Each CDR3 protein is one row after TCRdb ran MiXCR on the multiplex PCR reads. The sample lists tens of thousands of distinct CDR3 sequences; less than 70% were seen once. This sample's RNA came from whole unsorted tissue. More than 3 cm separated this lung sample from the edge of the tumor. This CDR3 is built from 15 residues. Germline V gene sequence: CDR1 SGHDT, CDR2 YYEEEE. Of note for this clonotype: Antigen unknown. One end of the junction varies from germline; a read error may be responsible.

The TCR sequence derives from a woman aged 40 to 55 with non-small cell lung cancer. The chain joins TRBV5-6 to TRBJ2-7; 7 bases are a match to TRBD2. The sample comprised distant non-tumor lung tissue. The CDR3 protein is CGSSSRPAGDYEQYF. CDR3 DNA sequence: TGTGGCAGCAGTTCTAGACCGGCGGGGGACTACGAGCAGTACTTC.